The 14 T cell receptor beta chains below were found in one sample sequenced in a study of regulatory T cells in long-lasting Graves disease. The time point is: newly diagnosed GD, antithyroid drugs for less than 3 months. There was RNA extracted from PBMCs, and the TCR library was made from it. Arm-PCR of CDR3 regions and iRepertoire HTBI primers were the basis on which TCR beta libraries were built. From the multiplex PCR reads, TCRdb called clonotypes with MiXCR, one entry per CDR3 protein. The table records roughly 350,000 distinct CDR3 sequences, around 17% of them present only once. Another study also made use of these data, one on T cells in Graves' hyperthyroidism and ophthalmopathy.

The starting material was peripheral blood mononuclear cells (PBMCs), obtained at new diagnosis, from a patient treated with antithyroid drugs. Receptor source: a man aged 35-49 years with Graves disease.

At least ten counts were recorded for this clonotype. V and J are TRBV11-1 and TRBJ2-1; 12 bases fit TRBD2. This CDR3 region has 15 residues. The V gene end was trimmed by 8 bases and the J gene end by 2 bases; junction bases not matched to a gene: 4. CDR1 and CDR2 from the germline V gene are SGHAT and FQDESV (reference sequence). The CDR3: CASGRLAGAYNEQFF. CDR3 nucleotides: TGTGCCAGCGGTCGACTAGCGGGGGCCTACAATGAGCAGTTCTTC.

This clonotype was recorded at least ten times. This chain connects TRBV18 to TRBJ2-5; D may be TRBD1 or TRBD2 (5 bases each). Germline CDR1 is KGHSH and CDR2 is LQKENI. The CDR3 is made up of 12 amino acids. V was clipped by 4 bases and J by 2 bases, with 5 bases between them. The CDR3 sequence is CASSRGQETQYF. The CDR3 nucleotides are TGTGCCAGCTCACGGGGGCAAGAGACCCAGTACTTC.

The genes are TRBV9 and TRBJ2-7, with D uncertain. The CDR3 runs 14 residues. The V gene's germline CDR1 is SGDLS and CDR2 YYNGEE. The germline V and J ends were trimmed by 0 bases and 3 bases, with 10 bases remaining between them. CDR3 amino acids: CASSVAGQDYEQYF. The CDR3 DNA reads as TGTGCCAGCAGCGTAGCTGGGCAGGACTACGAGCAGTACTTC.

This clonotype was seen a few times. Written as DNA, the CDR3 is TGTGCCAGCAGCTTCTCCGGGACTAGCTTAGGAGAGACCCAGTACTTC. The encoded protein is CASSFSGTSLGETQYF. The rearrangement joins TRBV7-2 to TRBJ2-5, with 9 nucleotides matching TRBD2. The J segment lost 4 bases and the V segment lost 3 bases, leaving 9 bases of the junction unmatched. Germline V gene lookup returns CDR1 SGHTA and CDR2 FQGNSA. This CDR3 comprises 16 residues.

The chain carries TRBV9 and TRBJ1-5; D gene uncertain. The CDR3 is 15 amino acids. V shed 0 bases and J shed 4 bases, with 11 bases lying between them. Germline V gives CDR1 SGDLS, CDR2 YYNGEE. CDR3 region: CASSVDGGRNQPQHF. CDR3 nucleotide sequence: TGTGCCAGCAGCGTAGACGGAGGGAGGAATCAGCCCCAGCATTTT.

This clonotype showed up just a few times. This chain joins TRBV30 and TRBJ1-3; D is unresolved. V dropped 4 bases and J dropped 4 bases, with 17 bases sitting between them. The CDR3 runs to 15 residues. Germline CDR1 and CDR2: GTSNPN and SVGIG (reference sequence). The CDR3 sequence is CAWTKTRISGNTIYF. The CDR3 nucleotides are TGTGCCTGGACCAAAACACGGATCTCCGGAAACACCATATATTTT. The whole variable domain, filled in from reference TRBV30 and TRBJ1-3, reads SQTIHQWPATLVQPVGSPLSLECTVEGTSNPNLYWYRQAAGRGLQLLFYSVGIGQISSEVPQNLSASRPQDRQFILSSKKLLLSDSGFYLCAWTKTRISGNTIYFGEGSWLTVV.

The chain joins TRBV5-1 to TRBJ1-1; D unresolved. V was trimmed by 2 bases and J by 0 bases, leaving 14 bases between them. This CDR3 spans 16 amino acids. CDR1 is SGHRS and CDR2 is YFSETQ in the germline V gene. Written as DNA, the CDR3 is TGCGCCAGCAGCTTCGGGTCGCTCCTTATGAACACTGAAGCTTTCTTT. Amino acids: CASSFGSLLMNTEAFF.

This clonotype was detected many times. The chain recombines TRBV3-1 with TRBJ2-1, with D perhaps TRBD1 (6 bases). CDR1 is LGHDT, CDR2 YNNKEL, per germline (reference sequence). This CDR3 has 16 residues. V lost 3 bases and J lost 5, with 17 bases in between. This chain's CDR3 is CASSHRARGVNNEQFF. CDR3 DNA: TGTGCCAGCAGCCATCGGGCCAGGGGCGTAAACAATGAGCAGTTCTTC.

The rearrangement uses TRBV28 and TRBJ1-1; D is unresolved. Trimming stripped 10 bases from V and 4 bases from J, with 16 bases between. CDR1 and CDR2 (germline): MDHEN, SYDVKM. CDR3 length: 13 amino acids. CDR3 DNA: TGTGCCACCCGAGGGAGGGTGATCACTGAAGCTTTCTTT. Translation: CATRGRVITEAFF.

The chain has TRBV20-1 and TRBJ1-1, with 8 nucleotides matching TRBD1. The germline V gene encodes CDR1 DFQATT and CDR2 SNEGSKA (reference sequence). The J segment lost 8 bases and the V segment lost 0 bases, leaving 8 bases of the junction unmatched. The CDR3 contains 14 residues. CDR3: CSAREGTGQAEAFF. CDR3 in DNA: TGCAGTGCTAGAGAAGGGACAGGCCAAGCGGAAGCTTTCTTT.

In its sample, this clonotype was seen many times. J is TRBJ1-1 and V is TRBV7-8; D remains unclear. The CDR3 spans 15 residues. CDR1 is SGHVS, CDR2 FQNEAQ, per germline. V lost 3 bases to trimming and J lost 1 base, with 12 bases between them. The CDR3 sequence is CASSLIHGQNTEAFF. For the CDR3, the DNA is TGTGCCAGCAGCTTGATTCACGGCCAGAACACTGAAGCTTTCTTT.

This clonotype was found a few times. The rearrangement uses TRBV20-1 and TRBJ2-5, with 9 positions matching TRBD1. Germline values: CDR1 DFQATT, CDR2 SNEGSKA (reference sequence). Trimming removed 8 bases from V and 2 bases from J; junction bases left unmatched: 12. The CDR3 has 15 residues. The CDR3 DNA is TGCAGTACTGGACCCGCGACAGGGGGACAAGAGACCCAGTACTTC. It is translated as CSTGPATGGQETQYF.

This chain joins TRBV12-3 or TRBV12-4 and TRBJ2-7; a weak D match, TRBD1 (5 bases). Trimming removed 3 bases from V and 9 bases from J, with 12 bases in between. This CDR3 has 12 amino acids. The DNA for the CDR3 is TGTGCCAGCAGTTTGGCAGGGTATGCGCAGTACTTC. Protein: CASSLAGYAQYF.

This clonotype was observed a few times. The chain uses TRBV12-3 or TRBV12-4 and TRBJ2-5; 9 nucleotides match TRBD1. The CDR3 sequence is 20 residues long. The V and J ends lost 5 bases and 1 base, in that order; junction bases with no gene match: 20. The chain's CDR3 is CASSGGTGRAESWAQETQYF. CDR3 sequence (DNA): TGTGCCAGCAGTGGAGGGACAGGGCGAGCCGAAAGTTGGGCCCAAGAGACCCAGTACTTC.